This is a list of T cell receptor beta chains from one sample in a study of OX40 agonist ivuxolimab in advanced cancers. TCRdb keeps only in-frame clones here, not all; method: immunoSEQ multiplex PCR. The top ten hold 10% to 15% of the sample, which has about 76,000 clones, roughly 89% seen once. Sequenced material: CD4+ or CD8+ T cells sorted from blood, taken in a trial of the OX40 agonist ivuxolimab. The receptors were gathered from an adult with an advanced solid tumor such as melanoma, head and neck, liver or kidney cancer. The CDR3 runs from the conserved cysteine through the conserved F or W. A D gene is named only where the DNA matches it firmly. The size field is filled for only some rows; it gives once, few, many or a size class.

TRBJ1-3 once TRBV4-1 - CASSRQGITLSGNTIYF TGCGCCAGCAGCCGCCAGGGAATTACCCTCTCTGGAAACACCATATATTTT
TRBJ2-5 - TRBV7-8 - CASSRALGPGETQYF TGTGCCAGCAGCCGCGCCCTAGGGCCGGGGGAGACCCAGTACTTC
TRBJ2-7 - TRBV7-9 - CASSLGLRGESYEQYF TGTGCCAGCAGCTTAGGGCTGAGGGGAGAATCCTACGAGCAGTACTTC
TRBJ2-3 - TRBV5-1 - CASSLDLAASTDTQYF TGCGCCAGCAGCCTCGATTTAGCGGCTAGCACAGATACGCAGTATTTT
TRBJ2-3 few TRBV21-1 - CASSTQAGYIRTDTQYF TGTGCCAGCAGCACTCAAGCAGGGTACATCCGCACAGATACGCAGTATTTT
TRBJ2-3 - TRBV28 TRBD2 CASSLGGADTQYF TGTGCCAGCTCCTTGGGGGGGGCAGATACGCAGTATTTT
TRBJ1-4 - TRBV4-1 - CASSQDRQGILLSTNEKLFF TGCGCCAGCAGCCAAGATCGGCAGGGCATACTTCTATCAACTAATGAAAAACTGTTTTTT
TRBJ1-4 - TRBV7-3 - CASSASGATNEKLFF TGTGCCAGCAGCGCTTCAGGGGCGACTAATGAAAAACTGTTTTTT
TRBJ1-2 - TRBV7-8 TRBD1 CASSPGQGEGYTF TGTGCCAGCAGTCCAGGACAGGGGGAGGGCTACACCTTC
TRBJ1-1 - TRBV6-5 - CASSSSSPLYWGEAFF TGTGCCAGCAGTTCTTCTAGCCCCTTGTATTGGGGTGAAGCTTTCTTT
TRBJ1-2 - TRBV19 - CASTGGGDGYTF TGTGCCAGCACTGGCGGAGGGGATGGCTACACCTTC
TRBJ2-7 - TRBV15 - CATSSPEKGYEQYF TGTGCCACCAGCAGCCCGGAAAAGGGGTACGAGCAGTACTTC
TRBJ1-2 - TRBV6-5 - CASSYQGNYGYTF TGTGCCAGCAGTTATCAGGGGAACTATGGCTACACCTTC
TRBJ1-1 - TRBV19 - CASSIGTSGLEAFF TGTGCCAGTAGCATAGGGACGTCCGGCCTTGAAGCTTTCTTT
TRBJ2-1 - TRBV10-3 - CAIGREYGYEQFF TGTGCCATCGGCCGGGAGTACGGATACGAGCAGTTCTTC
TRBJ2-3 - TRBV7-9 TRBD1 CASRTDRESTDTQYF TGTGCCAGCAGGACGGACAGGGAGAGCACAGATACGCAGTATTTT
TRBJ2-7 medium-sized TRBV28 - CASSLDKDYEQYF TGTGCCAGCAGTTTAGACAAAGACTACGAGCAGTACTTC
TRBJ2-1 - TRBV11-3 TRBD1 CASSLGQGTDEQFF TGTGCCAGCAGCTTAGGACAGGGGACCGATGAGCAGTTCTTC
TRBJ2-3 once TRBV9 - CASTPREGRTDTQYF TGTGCCAGCACCCCTCGCGAGGGAAGAACAGATACGCAGTATTTT
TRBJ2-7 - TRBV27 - CASRGTAYEQYF TGTGCCAGTCGCGGGACAGCTTACGAGCAGTACTTC
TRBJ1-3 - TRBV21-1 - CASSKTKSGLLSGNTIYF TGTGCCAGCAGCAAAACCAAATCGGGCCTACTCTCTGGAAACACCATATATTTT
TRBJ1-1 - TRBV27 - CASSYPGRDHEAFF TGTGCCAGCAGTTACCCGGGGAGGGACCATGAAGCTTTCTTT
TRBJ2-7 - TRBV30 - CAWSVPGADAEREQYF TGTGCCTGGAGTGTACCAGGGGCGGACGCCGAGCGCGAGCAGTACTTC
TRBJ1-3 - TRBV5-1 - CASASGAQENTIYF TGCGCCAGCGCGTCGGGGGCGCAGGAAAACACCATATATTTT
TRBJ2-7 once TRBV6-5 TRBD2 CASIRGAAGGYEQYF TGTGCCAGCATACGGGGGGCAGCGGGAGGCTACGAGCAGTACTTC
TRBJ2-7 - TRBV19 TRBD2 CASSIAREASYEQYF TGTGCCAGTAGTATAGCGCGGGAGGCGTCCTACGAGCAGTACTTC
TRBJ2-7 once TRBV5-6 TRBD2 CASSLLAGLSYEQYF TGTGCCAGCAGCTTGCTAGCGGGCCTTTCCTACGAGCAGTACTTC
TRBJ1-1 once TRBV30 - CAWRGSGGRPNTEAFF TGTGCCTGGAGGGGGTCGGGGGGCAGGCCGAACACTGAAGCTTTCTTT
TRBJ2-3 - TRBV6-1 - CASDGTQYF TGTGCCAGCGATGGTACGCAGTATTTT
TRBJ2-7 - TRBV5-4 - CASSSFSDEQYF TGTGCCAGCAGCTCCTTCTCCGACGAGCAGTACTTC
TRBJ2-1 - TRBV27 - CASSVFRRSYNEQFF TGTGCCAGCAGTGTCTTTCGGCGGTCCTACAATGAGCAGTTCTTC
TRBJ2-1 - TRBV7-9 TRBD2 CASSLEAGGPDEQFF TGTGCCAGCAGCTTAGAAGCGGGAGGGCCAGATGAGCAGTTCTTC
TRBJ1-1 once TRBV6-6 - CASCTRSPGEAFF TGTGCCAGCTGTACCCGGAGCCCTGGAGAAGCTTTCTTT
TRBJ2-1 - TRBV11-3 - CASSAGSVTNEQFF TGTGCCAGCAGCGCCGGGAGCGTGACGAATGAGCAGTTCTTC
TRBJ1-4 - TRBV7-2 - CASSLYPPGDPNEKLFF TGTGCCAGCAGCTTATACCCCCCCGGGGACCCTAATGAAAAACTGTTTTTT
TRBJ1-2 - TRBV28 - CASRQQLSYTF TGTGCCAGCAGGCAACAGTTGAGCTACACCTTC
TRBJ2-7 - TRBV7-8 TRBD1 CASSLDRVTYEQYF TGTGCCAGCAGCTTGGACAGGGTGACCTACGAGCAGTACTTC
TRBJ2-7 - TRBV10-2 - CASSDRSYEQYF TGCGCCAGCAGTGACAGAAGCTACGAGCAGTACTTC
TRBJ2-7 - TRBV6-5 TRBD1 CASSYPGTASYEQYF TGTGCCAGCAGTTACCCGGGGACAGCCTCCTACGAGCAGTACTTC
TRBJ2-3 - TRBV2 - CASSRDLRLPDTQYF TGTGCCAGCAGCCGGGATCTACGTCTCCCAGATACGCAGTATTTT
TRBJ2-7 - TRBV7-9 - CASSSDSHYEQYF TGTGCCAGCAGCAGTGACTCCCACTACGAGCAGTACTTC
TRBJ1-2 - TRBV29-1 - CSVDPEVANYGYTF TGCAGCGTTGATCCCGAAGTTGCTAACTATGGCTACACCTTC